The 22 T cell receptor beta chains reported below all come from one sample, sequenced in a study of cytomegalovirus exposure and HLA in healthy donors. Primers for the PCR totalled 60 Vbeta and 13 Jbeta. Sequenced by immunoSEQ multiplex PCR; TCRdb stores in-frame clones only, minus some. The repertoire holds fewer than 150,000 clones, with roughly three quarters as singletons. The specimen sequenced was PBMCs. The source is a young man in good health and CMV-seronegative.

This clone is a singleton in its sample. J is TRBJ2-5 and V is TRBV5-6; 7 bases map to TRBD1. After removal of 5 bases from V and 7 bases from J, the junction contained 11 bases not matched to a gene. CDR1 and CDR2 from the germline V gene are SGHDT and YYEEEE. The CDR3 is 14 amino acids. The CDR3 coding sequence is TGTGCCAGCAGACCTGACAGGGCTAGTAGGACCCAGTACTTC. It translates to CASRPDRASRTQYF.

The chain is built from TRBV27 and TRBJ2-6; a possible D gene is TRBD1 (6 bases). Germline CDR1 reads MNHEY; CDR2 reads SMNVEV (reference sequence). Trimming removed 10 bases at V and 4 bases at J, with 26 bases between. This CDR3 contains 18 residues. As DNA, the CDR3 is TGTGCCACCCAGCCAGGGGCGGTTCCAAGGTTCGGGGCCAACGTCCTGACTTTC. Protein sequence: CATQPGAVPRFGANVLTF.

This chain uses TRBV29-1 with TRBJ2-1, with TRBD1 matching over 7 bases. The CDR3 extends over 15 amino acids. The germline CDR1 and CDR2 sequences are SQVTM and ANQGSEA. The V segment lost 6 bases and the J segment 0 bases; nucleotides outside the gene matches: 8. The CDR3 DNA sequence: TGCAGCGTCATGACAGGGACCAGCTCCTACAATGAGCAGTTCTTC. Translating it yields CSVMTGTSSYNEQFF.

The CDR3 loop reads CASSFPGAYEQYF. CDR3 sequence (DNA): TGTGCCAGCAGTTTCCCAGGGGCCTACGAGCAGTACTTC. The V gene is TRBV27, the J gene TRBJ2-7, with D perhaps TRBD1 (6 bases). V lost 3 bases, J lost 2 bases, and 8 bases lay in between. Germline-derived CDR1 and CDR2 are MNHEY and SMNVEV (reference sequence). This CDR3 region has 13 residues.

This clone is a singleton in its sample. The rearrangement joins TRBV6-1 to TRBJ2-5; D remains ambiguous. Per germline, CDR1 MNHNS and CDR2 SASEGT. The CDR3 runs 14 residues. V lost 2 bases and J lost 0, with 7 bases in between. The CDR3 DNA sequence: TGTGCCAGCAGTGAATACGGGTACCAAGAGACCCAGTACTTC. This codes for CASSEYGYQETQYF.

The chain is built from TRBV5-1 and TRBJ2-3; 7 bases line up with TRBD1. This CDR3 region has 14 residues. J lost 2 bases, V lost 4 bases, and 4 bases had no gene match. Germline CDR1 SGHRS, CDR2 YFSETQ. CDR3 DNA sequence: TGCGCCAGCAGCCCGACAGGGTTCACAGATACGCAGTATTTT. Amino acids: CASSPTGFTDTQYF.

This clone was counted once. The V call is TRBV9, the J call TRBJ2-3, with TRBD2 identical over 10 bases. The CDR3 loop spans 16 amino acids. Germline V gives CDR1 SGDLS, CDR2 YYNGEE. V shed 1 base, J shed 4 bases, and the junction held 6 bases outside the gene matches. CDR3 residues: CASSVILAGVADTQYF. The CDR3 DNA reads TGTGCCAGCAGCGTAATCCTAGCGGGAGTAGCAGATACGCAGTATTTT.

The rearrangement links TRBV5-1 to TRBJ2-1; the match to TRBD2 covers 8 bases. Germline CDR1 and CDR2: SGHRS and YFSETQ. There are 15 residues in the CDR3. With 5 bases clipped from V and 8 bases from J, the junction kept 12 bases outside the gene matches. CDR3 DNA: TGCGCCAGCAGGGGCCGTAGCGGGGCCGGCGATGAGCAGTTCTTC. Its protein product is CASRGRSGAGDEQFF.

The V call is TRBV7-5, the J call TRBJ2-7; TRBD2, the D gene given by the table, was not confirmed from the DNA. TRBV7-5 is a listed pseudogene. The CDR3 runs to 15 residues. CDR3 DNA sequence: TGTGCCAGAAGCTACCCCAGCGGGAGCTCCTACGAGCAGTACTTC. Amino acid sequence: CARSYPSGSSYEQYF.

CDR3 sequence (DNA): TGTGCCAGCAGTTTATGGGATCCCCTTGGCGGCCAAGAGACCCAGTACTTC. This translates into CASSLWDPLGGQETQYF. The chain employs TRBV28 and TRBJ2-5; D ambiguous. The germline V gene encodes CDR1 MDHEN and CDR2 SYDVKM. This CDR3 has 17 residues. V was trimmed by 0 bases and J by 1 base, leaving 15 bases between them.

This clone appeared a single time. The gene calls are TRBV6-6 and TRBJ1-2; D ambiguous. CDR1 and CDR2 (germline): MNHNY, SVGAGI (reference sequence). This CDR3 has 11 residues. The V gene lost 7 bases and the J gene lost 8 bases, with 11 bases spanning the gap. The CDR3 here is CASMRLRGYTF. The CDR3 DNA sequence: TGTGCCAGCATGAGGTTGAGGGGCTACACCTTC.

The genes are TRBV10-1 and TRBJ2-3; 9 bases agree with TRBD2. The CDR3 length is 15 residues. Germline V lookup: CDR1 WNHNN, CDR2 SYGVQD (reference sequence). The V and J ends lost 4 bases and 2 bases, in that order; junction bases with no gene match: 4. The CDR3 here is CASSVGLASTDTQYF. In nucleotides, the CDR3 is TGCGCCAGCAGTGTGGGACTAGCCTCCACAGATACGCAGTATTTT.

This rearrangement joins TRBV30 to TRBJ1-1; 9 bases line up with TRBD1. V lost 2 bases, J lost 4 bases, and 8 bases stayed unmatched. The CDR3 runs 15 residues. Per germline, CDR1 GTSNPN and CDR2 SVGIG (reference sequence). CDR3: CAWSPPDRGSTEAFF. The CDR3 region has the DNA TGTGCCTGGAGTCCCCCGGACAGGGGATCCACTGAAGCTTTCTTT.

The J gene is TRBJ2-5, the V gene TRBV28; D may be TRBD1 (5 bases). V lost 2 bases and J lost 9, with 13 bases in between. Germline assignment: CDR1 MDHEN and CDR2 SYDVKM. The CDR3 covers 13 residues. The CDR3 sequence: CASSLAALRAQYF. The CDR3 DNA sequence: TGTGCCAGCAGTTTAGCAGCCCTCAGGGCCCAGTACTTC.

The chain links TRBV4-1 to TRBJ2-1; TRBD2 matches at 15 bases. CDR1 MGHRA and CDR2 YSYEKL come from the germline V gene. This CDR3 has 18 residues. The V and J ends lost 1 base and 5 bases, in that order; junction bases with no gene match: 6. CDR3 sequence reads: CASSQAGLAGGGDNEQFF. In DNA, the CDR3 is TGCGCCAGCAGCCAAGCGGGACTAGCGGGAGGTGGGGACAATGAGCAGTTCTTC.

V gene TRBV7-3 combines with J gene TRBJ1-5, with D possibly being TRBD1 (6 bases). This CDR3 region has 13 residues. Germline V gene data show CDR1 as SGHTA and CDR2 as FQGTGA. V was pared by 6 bases and J by 4 bases, with 10 bases between. The CDR3 sequence is CASSMDRNQPQHF. The CDR3 DNA is TGTGCCAGCAGTATGGACAGAAATCAGCCCCAGCATTTT.

J is TRBJ2-3 and V is TRBV10-1; 10 bases fit TRBD1. V was clipped by 6 bases and J by 4 bases; unmatched bases: 7. The CDR3 extends over 15 amino acids. The germline V gene has CDR1 WNHNN and CDR2 SYGVQD (reference sequence). The CDR3 here is CASRDGQGDSDTQYF. The CDR3 coding sequence is TGCGCCAGCAGGGACGGACAGGGGGATTCAGATACGCAGTATTTT.

This sequence joins TRBV11-2 and TRBJ1-3; maybe TRBD1 (5 bases). The ends were cut back, 4 bases at V and 4 bases at J, with 14 bases in the middle. The CDR3 runs to 15 residues. Per the germline V gene, CDR1 is SGHAT and CDR2 is FQNNGV. In DNA form, the CDR3 reads TGTGCCAGCAGCTCCCCGGGGGGATACGGAAACACCATATATTTT. This translates into CASSSPGGYGNTIYF.

This clone was seen a handful of times. The chain carries TRBV19 and TRBJ2-7; 9 nucleotides align to TRBD1. The germline gives CDR1 LNHDA, CDR2 SQIVND (reference sequence). The CDR3 loop spans 15 amino acids. V dropped 5 bases and J dropped 5; count of bases not matched to a gene: 10. The CDR3: CASSPGTGYRDEQYF. The CDR3 nucleotides read TGTGCCAGTAGTCCGGGGACAGGGTATAGGGACGAGCAGTACTTC.

This clone was counted a few times. The rearrangement joins TRBV21-1 to TRBJ2-2; the table's D call TRBD2 went unverified against the DNA. TRBV21-1 is a pseudogene segment. The CDR3 contains 17 residues. This chain's CDR3 is CASSKAGLAVNTGELFF. For the CDR3, the DNA is TGTGCCAGCAGCAAAGCGGGACTAGCGGTGAACACCGGGGAGCTGTTTTTT.

This CDR3 is CASSLPGADTQYF. DNA for the CDR3: TGTGCCAGCAGCTTACCGGGGGCAGATACGCAGTATTTT. V is TRBV7-2 and J is TRBJ2-3; D is possibly TRBD2 (6 bases). The CDR3 extends over 13 amino acids. The V gene's germline CDR1 is SGHTA and CDR2 FQGNSA. Deletions cut 2 bases from V and 4 bases from J, with 7 bases between. Complete variable domain (other parts from reference TRBV7-2 and TRBJ2-3): GAGVSQSPSNKVTEKGKDVELRCDPISGHTALYWYRQSLGQGLEFLIYFQGNSAPDKSGLPSDRFSAERTGGSVSTLTIQRTQQEDSAVYLCASSLPGADTQYFGPGTRLTVL.

This chain uses TRBV30 with TRBJ1-1; weak D call: TRBD1 (5 bases). Looked up from germline, CDR1 is GTSNPN and CDR2 is SVGIG (reference sequence). The V end lost 2 bases, the J end lost 4 bases, and 14 bases lay between the germline ends. This CDR3 comprises 14 residues. CDR3 bases: TGTGCCTGGAGTTGGCGGGGCTCAGGCACTGAAGCTTTCTTT. Translation: CAWSWRGSGTEAFF.